This T cell receptor (beta chain) is from a study of blood T cell repertoires in COVID-19. Across the study: Samples came from the United States, Italy and Spain, spanning acute and convalescent COVID-19. Nucleic acid was either cDNA or gDNA, and it came from T cells, B-cell-depleted T cells, or PBMCs.

In the source study's methods: Amplification with reference gene primers provided the estimates of nucleated cell counts. Assay used: immunoSEQ multiplex PCR; TCRdb lists only in-frame clones, some missing. That table supplies the V and J calls and clone size; D and trimming were determined from the DNA. The sample contains almost 30,000 clones, 55% to 80% of which appear only once. After removal of 0 bases from V and 1 base from J, the junction contained 7 bases not matched to a gene. The CDR3 is made up of 17 amino acids. Germline-derived CDR1 and CDR2 are SGDLS and YYNGEE. The receptor's source is a human donor in a cohort sampled during active COVID-19. J is TRBJ2-1 and V is TRBV9; 7 nucleotides line up with TRBD2. The sequenced sample consisted of peripheral blood. Here the CDR3 reads CASSVGQAGSSYNEQFF. Written as DNA, the CDR3 is TGTGCCAGCAGCGTAGGGCAAGCGGGATCATCCTACAATGAGCAGTTCTTC.